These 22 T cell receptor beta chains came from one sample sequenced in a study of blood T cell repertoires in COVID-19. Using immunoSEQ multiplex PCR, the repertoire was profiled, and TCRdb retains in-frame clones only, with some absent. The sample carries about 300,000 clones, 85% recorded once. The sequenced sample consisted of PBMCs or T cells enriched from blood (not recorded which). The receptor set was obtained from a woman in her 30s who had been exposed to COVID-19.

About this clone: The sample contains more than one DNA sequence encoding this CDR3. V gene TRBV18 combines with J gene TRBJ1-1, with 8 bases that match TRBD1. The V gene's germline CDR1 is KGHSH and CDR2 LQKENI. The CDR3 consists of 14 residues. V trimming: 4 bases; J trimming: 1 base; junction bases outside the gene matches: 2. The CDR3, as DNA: TGTGCCAGCTCACATGGGACAGGGAACACTGAAGCTTTCTTT. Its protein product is CASSHGTGNTEAFF. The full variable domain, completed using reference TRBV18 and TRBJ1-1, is NAGVMQNPRHLVRRRGQEARLRCSPMKGHSHVYWYRQLPEEGLKFMVYLQKENIIDESGMPKERFSAEFPKEGPSILRIQQVVRGDSAAYFCASSHGTGNTEAFFGQGTRLTVV.

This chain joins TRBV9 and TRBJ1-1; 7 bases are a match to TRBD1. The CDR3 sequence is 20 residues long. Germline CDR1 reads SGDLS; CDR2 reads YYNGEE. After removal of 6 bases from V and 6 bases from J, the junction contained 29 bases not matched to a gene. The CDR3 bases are TGTGCCAGCACCAAGAAATATACGACAGGGATGGTCGGGGGTATTCCTGAAGCTTTCTTT. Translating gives CASTKKYTTGMVGGIPEAFF.

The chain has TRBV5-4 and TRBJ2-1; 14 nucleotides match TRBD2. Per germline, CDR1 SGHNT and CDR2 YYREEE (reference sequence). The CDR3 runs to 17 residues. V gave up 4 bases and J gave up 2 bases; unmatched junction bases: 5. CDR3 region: CASSAQTSGRAYNEQFF. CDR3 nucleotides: TGTGCCAGCAGCGCCCAGACTAGCGGGAGGGCCTACAATGAGCAGTTCTTC.

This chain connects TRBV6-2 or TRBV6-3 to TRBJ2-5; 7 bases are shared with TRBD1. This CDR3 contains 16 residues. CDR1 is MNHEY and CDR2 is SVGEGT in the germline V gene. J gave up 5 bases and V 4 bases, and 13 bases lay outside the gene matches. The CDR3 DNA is TGTGCCAGCAGTTTCCGCCCTATAGGGGGCAGGGAGACCCAGTACTTC. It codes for CASSFRPIGGRETQYF.

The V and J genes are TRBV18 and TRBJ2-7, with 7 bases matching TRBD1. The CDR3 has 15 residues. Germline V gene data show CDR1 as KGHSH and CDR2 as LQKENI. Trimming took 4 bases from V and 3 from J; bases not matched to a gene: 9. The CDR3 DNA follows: TGTGCCAGCTCACAGAGACAGGGTTTAGGCTACGAGCAGTACTTC. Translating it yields CASSQRQGLGYEQYF. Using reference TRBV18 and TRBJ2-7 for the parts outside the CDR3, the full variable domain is NAGVMQNPRHLVRRRGQEARLRCSPMKGHSHVYWYRQLPEEGLKFMVYLQKENIIDESGMPKERFSAEFPKEGPSILRIQQVVRGDSAAYFCASSQRQGLGYEQYFGPGTRLTVT.

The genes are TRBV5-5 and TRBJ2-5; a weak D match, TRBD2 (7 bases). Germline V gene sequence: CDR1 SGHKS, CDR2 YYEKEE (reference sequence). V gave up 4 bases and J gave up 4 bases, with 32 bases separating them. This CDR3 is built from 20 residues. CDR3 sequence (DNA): TGTGCCAGCAGCGAGGGGGGGCCGGGGACCTCCTTTTTCGGGGGAGAGACCCAGTACTTC. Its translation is CASSEGGPGTSFFGGETQYF.

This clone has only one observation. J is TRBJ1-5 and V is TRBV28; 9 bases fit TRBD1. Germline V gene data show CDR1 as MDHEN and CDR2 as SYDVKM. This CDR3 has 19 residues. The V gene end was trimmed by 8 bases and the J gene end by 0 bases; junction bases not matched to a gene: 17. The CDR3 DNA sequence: TGTGCCAGCGGCCTTGCTGGACAGGGGAAAGCATATAGCAATCAGCCCCAGCATTTT. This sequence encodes CASGLAGQGKAYSNQPQHF. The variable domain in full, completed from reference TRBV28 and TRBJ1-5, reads DVKVTQSSRYLVKRTGEKVFLECVQDMDHENMFWYRQDPGLGLRLIYFSYDVKMKEKGDIPEGYSVSREKKERFSLILESASTNQTSMYLCASGLAGQGKAYSNQPQHFGDGTRLSIL.

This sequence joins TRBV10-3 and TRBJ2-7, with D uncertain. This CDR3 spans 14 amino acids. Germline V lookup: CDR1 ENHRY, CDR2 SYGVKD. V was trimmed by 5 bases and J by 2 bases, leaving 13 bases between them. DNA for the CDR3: TGTGCCATCAGTTTCGAAGACACAGCCTACGAGCAGTACTTC. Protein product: CAISFEDTAYEQYF.

CDR3 coding DNA: TGTGCCAGCAGCTTACGTCATTCCGGGATTACCACTGAAGCTTTCTTT. Translating gives CASSLRHSGITTEAFF. The rearrangement uses TRBV11-2 and TRBJ1-1, with D hard to call. V was trimmed by 2 bases and J by 4 bases, leaving 17 bases between them. Germline V gene lookup returns CDR1 SGHAT and CDR2 FQNNGV. This CDR3 contains 16 residues.

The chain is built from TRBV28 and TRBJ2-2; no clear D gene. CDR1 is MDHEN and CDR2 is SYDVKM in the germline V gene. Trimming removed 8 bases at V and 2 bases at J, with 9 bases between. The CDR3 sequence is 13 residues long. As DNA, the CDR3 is TGTGCCAGCTCCCCTAGAAACACCGGGGAGCTGTTTTTT. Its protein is CASSPRNTGELFF.

CDR3 DNA: TGTGCCAGCAGCCAAGTTGAAATCCAGGCGGGAGGCACCGGGGAGCTGTTTTTT. Protein sequence: CASSQVEIQAGGTGELFF. The chain carries TRBV14 and TRBJ2-2; 8 nucleotides agree with TRBD2. This CDR3 spans 18 amino acids. Trimming cost V 1 base and J 4 bases; bases outside gene matches: 11. Germline-derived CDR1 and CDR2 are SGHDN and FVKESK.

This CDR3 is CASKTSGGALGEQYF. The CDR3 nucleotides read TGCGCCAGCAAGACTAGCGGGGGGGCCCTGGGCGAGCAGTACTTC. The J gene is TRBJ2-7, the V gene TRBV5-1; 14 bases fit TRBD2. After removal of 6 bases from V and 6 bases from J, the junction contained 8 bases not matched to a gene. This CDR3 has 15 amino acids. Germline loops: CDR1 SGHRS, CDR2 YFSETQ.

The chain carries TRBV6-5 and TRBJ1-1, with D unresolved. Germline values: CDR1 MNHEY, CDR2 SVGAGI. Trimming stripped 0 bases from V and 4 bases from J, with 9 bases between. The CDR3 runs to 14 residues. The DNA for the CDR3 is TGTGCCAGCAGTTACTCTCGAATTAGCACTGAAGCTTTCTTT. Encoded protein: CASSYSRISTEAFF.

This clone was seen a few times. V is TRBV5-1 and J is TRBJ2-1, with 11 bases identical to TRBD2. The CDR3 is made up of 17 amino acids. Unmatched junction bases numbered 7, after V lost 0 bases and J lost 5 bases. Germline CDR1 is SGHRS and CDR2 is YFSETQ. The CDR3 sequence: CASSLDYGLAGDNEQFF. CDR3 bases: TGCGCCAGCAGCTTGGACTATGGACTAGCGGGTGACAATGAGCAGTTCTTC.

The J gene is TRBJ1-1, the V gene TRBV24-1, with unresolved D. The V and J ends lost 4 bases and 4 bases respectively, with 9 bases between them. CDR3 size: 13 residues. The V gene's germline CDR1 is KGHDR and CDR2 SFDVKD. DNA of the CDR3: TGTGCCACCAGTGACTCAGGATTCACTGAAGCTTTCTTT. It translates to CATSDSGFTEAFF.

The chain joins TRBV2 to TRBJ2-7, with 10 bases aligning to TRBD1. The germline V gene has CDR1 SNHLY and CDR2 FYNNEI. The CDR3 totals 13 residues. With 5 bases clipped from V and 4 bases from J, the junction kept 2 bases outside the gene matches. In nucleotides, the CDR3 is TGTGCCAGCAGTAAGGACAGGGGGTACGAGCAGTACTTC. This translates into CASSKDRGYEQYF. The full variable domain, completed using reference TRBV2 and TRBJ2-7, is EPEVTQTPSHQVTQMGQEVILRCVPISNHLYFYWYRQILGQKVEFLVSFYNNEISEKSEIFDDQFSVERPDGSNFTLKIRSTKLEDSAMYFCASSKDRGYEQYFGPGTRLTVT.

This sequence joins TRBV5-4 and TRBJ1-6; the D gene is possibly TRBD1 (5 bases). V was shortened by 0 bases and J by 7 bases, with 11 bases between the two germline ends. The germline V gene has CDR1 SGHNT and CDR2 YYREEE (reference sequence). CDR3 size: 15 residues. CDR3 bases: TGTGCCAGCAGCTTGGATCCAGGGCCCAATTCACCCCTCCACTTT. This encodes CASSLDPGPNSPLHF.

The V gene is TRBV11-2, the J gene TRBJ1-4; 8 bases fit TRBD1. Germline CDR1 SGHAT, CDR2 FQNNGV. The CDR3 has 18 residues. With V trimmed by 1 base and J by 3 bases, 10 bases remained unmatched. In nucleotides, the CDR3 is TGTGCCAGCAGCTTAGCTAATTTACAGGGGGTGCCTAATGAAAAACTGTTTTTT. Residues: CASSLANLQGVPNEKLFF.

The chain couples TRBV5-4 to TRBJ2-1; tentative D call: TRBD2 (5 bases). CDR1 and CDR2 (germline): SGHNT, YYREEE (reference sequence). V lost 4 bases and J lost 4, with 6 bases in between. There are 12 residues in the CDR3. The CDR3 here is CASSSGYNEQFF. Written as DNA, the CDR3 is TGTGCCAGCAGCAGCGGTTACAATGAGCAGTTCTTC.

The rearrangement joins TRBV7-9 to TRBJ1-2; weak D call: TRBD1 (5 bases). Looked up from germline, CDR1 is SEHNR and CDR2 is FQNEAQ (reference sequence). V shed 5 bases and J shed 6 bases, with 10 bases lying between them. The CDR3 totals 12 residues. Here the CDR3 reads CASSLTVNGYTF. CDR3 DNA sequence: TGTGCCAGCAGCCTGACAGTTAATGGCTACACCTTC.

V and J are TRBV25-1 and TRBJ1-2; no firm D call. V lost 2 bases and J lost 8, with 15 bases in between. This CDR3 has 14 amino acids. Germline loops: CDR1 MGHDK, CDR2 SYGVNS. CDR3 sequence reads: CASSETARSGGYTF. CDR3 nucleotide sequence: TGTGCCAGCAGTGAAACTGCTAGAAGTGGCGGCTACACCTTC.

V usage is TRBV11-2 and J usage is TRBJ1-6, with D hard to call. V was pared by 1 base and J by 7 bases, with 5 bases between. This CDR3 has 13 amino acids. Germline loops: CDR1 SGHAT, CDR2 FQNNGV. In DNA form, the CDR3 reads TGTGCCAGCAGCTTAGGCAGAAATTCACCCCTCCACTTT. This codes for CASSLGRNSPLHF.